A single sample is the source of the 20 T cell receptor beta chains below, sequenced in a study of blood T cell repertoires in COVID-19. TCRdb keeps only in-frame clones here, not all; method: immunoSEQ multiplex PCR. Of under 300,000 clones in the sample, 85% are singletons; the top ten hold about 14%. The sequenced sample was peripheral blood. These receptors came from a human donor in a cohort sampled during active COVID-19.

J is TRBJ2-5 and V is TRBV19, with a tentative D call TRBD1 (5 bases). V lost 7 bases and J lost 5, with 8 bases in between. In germline, CDR1 is LNHDA, CDR2 SQIVND (reference sequence). The CDR3 sequence is 11 residues long. The CDR3 DNA reads as TGTGCCAGTAAGGGGCTTGAGACCCAGTACTTC. As protein: CASKGLETQYF.

The rearrangement uses TRBV3-1 (or the pseudogene TRBV3-2) and TRBJ2-6; 11 nucleotides align to TRBD1. Germline CDR1 reads LGHDT; CDR2 reads YNNKEL (reference sequence). The CDR3 is 18 residues long. The V and J ends lost 1 base and 3 bases, in that order; junction bases with no gene match: 5. CDR3 sequence reads: CASSQAGQGAGGANVLTF. The CDR3 coding sequence is TGTGCCAGCAGCCAAGCTGGACAGGGGGCTGGTGGGGCCAACGTCCTGACTTTC.

V is TRBV6-2 or TRBV6-3 and J is TRBJ2-7, with D possibly TRBD1 on 8 matching bases. Trimming shortened V by 6 bases and J by 4 bases, and 40 bases separated the two germline ends. This CDR3 comprises 22 residues. Germline V gene data show CDR1 as MNHEY and CDR2 as SVGEGT. The DNA for the CDR3 is TGTGCCAGCAGCCGGAGAAGAGTGGGGGGGGCAGGGGGCGCCCTCGGTTGGTACGAGCAGTACTTC. It encodes CASSRRRVGGAGGALGWYEQYF.

The chain recombines TRBV4-2 with TRBJ2-6; 7 bases fit TRBD1. This CDR3 region has 20 residues. Germline-derived CDR1 and CDR2 are LGHNA and YNFKEQ. Germline trimming cut 5 bases from V and 0 bases from J; bases unmatched to any gene: 16. CDR3 in DNA: TGTGCCAGCAGCTATAGGAGGTTAGGACAGGTGCTCTCTGGGGCCAACGTCCTGACTTTC. This gives the protein CASSYRRLGQVLSGANVLTF.

The rearrangement joins TRBV2 to TRBJ2-2; D may be TRBD2 (6 bases). The length of the CDR3 is 12 residues. Germline loops: CDR1 SNHLY, CDR2 FYNNEI. Trimming cost V 6 bases and J 4 bases, with 6 bases left between them. This CDR3 is CASRGGTGELFF. In nucleotides, the CDR3 is TGTGCCAGCAGGGGGGGCACCGGGGAGCTGTTTTTT. Variable domain in full (rest from reference TRBV2 and TRBJ2-2): EPEVTQTPSHQVTQMGQEVILRCVPISNHLYFYWYRQILGQKVEFLVSFYNNEISEKSEIFDDQFSVERPDGSNFTLKIRSTKLEDSAMYFCASRGGTGELFFGEGSRLTVL.

This clone has a handful of counts. The chain carries TRBV14 and TRBJ2-7; D may be TRBD2 (6 bases). The CDR3 length is 16 residues. V lost 0 bases and J 3 bases, leaving 15 bases between the germline ends. Germline loops: CDR1 SGHDN, CDR2 FVKESK. The CDR3 protein is CASSQERGGTRYEQYF. Written as DNA, the CDR3 is TGTGCCAGCAGCCAAGAACGGGGCGGGACCCGCTACGAGCAGTACTTC.

This clone has a handful of counts. This chain links TRBV5-4 with TRBJ2-7; D is possibly TRBD2 (6 bases). The germline V gene encodes CDR1 SGHNT and CDR2 YYREEE (reference sequence). The ends were cut back, 3 bases at V and 3 bases at J, with 13 bases in the middle. CDR3 length equals 14 residues. The CDR3 protein is CASSSGVEIYEQYF. CDR3 DNA sequence: TGTGCCAGCAGCTCGGGAGTCGAAATCTACGAGCAGTACTTC.

V and J are TRBV19 and TRBJ1-1, with 8 bases lining up with TRBD1. The CDR3 covers 15 residues. Trimming removed 4 bases from V and 4 bases from J; junction bases left unmatched: 8. Germline V CDR1 and CDR2: LNHDA, SQIVND (reference sequence). Here the CDR3 reads CASSTSDREVTEAFF. The CDR3 coding sequence is TGTGCCAGTAGTACATCGGACAGGGAGGTCACTGAAGCTTTCTTT. Supplemented by reference TRBV19 and TRBJ1-1, the full variable domain reads DGGITQSPKYLFRKEGQNVTLSCEQNLNHDAMYWYRQDPGQGLRLIYYSQIVNDFQKGDIAEGYSVSREKKESFPLTVTSAQKNPTAFYLCASSTSDREVTEAFFGQGTRLTVV.

This clone was picked up one time. The V gene is TRBV29-1, the J gene TRBJ1-2; TRBD1 is a possible D gene (6 bases). The CDR3 is made up of 15 amino acids. V was shortened by 1 base and J by 7 bases, with 19 bases between the two germline ends. Per germline, CDR1 SQVTM and CDR2 ANQGSEA. The CDR3 spells CSVEAEQGTTAGYTF. For the CDR3, the DNA is TGCAGCGTTGAAGCGGAGCAGGGGACAACGGCTGGCTACACCTTC.

The chain employs TRBV30 and TRBJ2-7; 7 positions match TRBD1. The ends lost 8 bases at V and 4 bases at J; junction bases unmatched: 8. Per germline, CDR1 GTSNPN and CDR2 SVGIG (reference sequence). The CDR3 covers 12 residues. CDR3: CAGTAGRYEQYF. DNA of the CDR3: TGTGCCGGGACAGCAGGCAGGTACGAGCAGTACTTC.

This clone has a handful of counts. The chain recombines TRBV10-3 with TRBJ2-1; the match to TRBD2 covers 10 bases. J was trimmed by 8 bases and V by 2 bases; bases with no gene match: 6. The CDR3 consists of 15 residues. Germline-derived CDR1 and CDR2 are ENHRY and SYGVKD. The CDR3 reads CAISEPGLATDEQFF. Written as DNA, the CDR3 is TGTGCCATCAGTGAGCCGGGACTAGCGACGGATGAGCAGTTCTTC.

The CDR3 reads CAIRDSGNNEQYF. CDR3 in DNA: TGTGCCATCAGAGATAGCGGGAACAACGAGCAGTACTTC. The chain is built from TRBV10-3 and TRBJ2-7; 8 bases agree with TRBD2. The J segment lost 5 bases and the V segment lost 6 bases, leaving 6 bases of the junction unmatched. Per the germline V gene, CDR1 is ENHRY and CDR2 is SYGVKD. This CDR3 is 13 amino acids long.

J is TRBJ2-5 and V is TRBV7-8, with a possible D match to TRBD1 (5 bases). With 6 bases removed from V and 0 bases from J, the gap between germline ends came to 26 bases. This CDR3 has 19 residues. Germline V gives CDR1 SGHVS, CDR2 FQNEAQ. The CDR3 here is CASSRQFRTRGRDQETQYF. CDR3 in DNA: TGTGCCAGCAGTCGCCAATTCAGGACAAGGGGTAGGGACCAAGAGACCCAGTACTTC.

The CDR3 here is CASSRRGDQSGANVLTF. The CDR3 region has the DNA TGCGCCAGCAGCCGCCGGGGGGACCAATCTGGGGCCAACGTCCTGACTTTC. This sequence joins TRBV4-1 and TRBJ2-6; TRBD2 matches 7 bases. The V segment lost 4 bases and the J segment 1 base; nucleotides outside the gene matches: 7. Germline lookup yields CDR1 MGHRA and CDR2 YSYEKL. The CDR3 has 17 residues.

This clone has just a few counts. The chain recombines TRBV15 with TRBJ2-3, with D tentatively TRBD2 (6 bases). The germline gives CDR1 LNHNV, CDR2 YYDKDF (reference sequence). This CDR3 spans 14 amino acids. Trimming cost V 2 bases and J 6 bases, with 12 bases left between them. The CDR3 protein is CATSRQGRGDTQYF. CDR3 coding DNA: TGTGCCACCAGCAGACAGGGTCGGGGGGATACGCAGTATTTT.

This chain links TRBV3-1 (or the pseudogene TRBV3-2) with TRBJ2-3; the D is unclear. CDR1 and CDR2 (germline): LGHDT, YNNKEL (reference sequence). The ends were cut back, 6 bases at V and 6 bases at J, with 7 bases in the middle. The CDR3 sequence is 11 residues long. The CDR3 DNA reads as TGTGCCAGCAGATACGAGGATACGCAGTATTTT. It yields the protein CASRYEDTQYF.

CDR3 DNA sequence: TGTGCCAGCCAAGACGAGGGCACCGGGGAGCTGTTTTTT. It codes for CASQDEGTGELFF. The gene calls are TRBV2 and TRBJ2-2, with a tentative D call TRBD2 (5 bases). Germline V gene data show CDR1 as SNHLY and CDR2 as FYNNEI. The V gene lost 8 bases and the J gene lost 4 bases, with 11 bases spanning the gap. The CDR3 sequence is 13 residues long.

The chain is built from TRBV6-5 and TRBJ1-2, with 8 bases aligning to TRBD1. Losses at the gene ends were 6 bases for V and 7 bases for J; bases not matched to a gene: 13. The CDR3 has 15 amino acids. Germline V gene lookup returns CDR1 MNHEY and CDR2 SVGAGI. The CDR3 DNA sequence: TGTGCCAGCAGGCGGACAGGGTCTGGGGTTGGTGGCTACACCTTC. Translated, it gives CASRRTGSGVGGYTF.

The genes are TRBV18 and TRBJ1-1; TRBD1 matches at 7 bases. The V segment lost 8 bases and the J segment 5 bases; nucleotides outside the gene matches: 8. This CDR3 is 13 amino acids long. Germline V lookup: CDR1 KGHSH, CDR2 LQKENI. In DNA form, the CDR3 reads TGTGCCAGCACAAGCCAGGGGGGAACTGAAGCTTTCTTT. As protein: CASTSQGGTEAFF.

The chain is built from TRBV19 and TRBJ1-2; 12 bases align to TRBD1. Trimming cost V 5 bases and J 8 bases; bases outside gene matches: 15. The CDR3 has 17 amino acids. From germline, CDR1 is LNHDA and CDR2 SQIVND (reference sequence). Written as DNA, the CDR3 is TGTGCCAGTAGTCTTGGGACAGGGGGCACCATACCGCGGGGCTACACCTTC. It codes for CASSLGTGGTIPRGYTF. The whole variable domain, remainder taken from reference TRBV19 and TRBJ1-2, is DGGITQSPKYLFRKEGQNVTLSCEQNLNHDAMYWYRQDPGQGLRLIYYSQIVNDFQKGDIAEGYSVSREKKESFPLTVTSAQKNPTAFYLCASSLGTGGTIPRGYTFGSGTRLTVV.